This note documents a single TCR beta chain sequence. This entry is derived from a study of blood T cell repertoires in COVID-19. Study-wide context: T cells, B-cell-depleted T cells, or PBMCs supplied cDNA or gDNA.

This CDR3 has 15 residues. After removal of 5 bases from V and 0 bases from J, the junction contained 5 bases not matched to a gene. The germline CDR1 and CDR2 sequences are SGHTA and FQGNSA. Data came from immunoSEQ multiplex PCR; TCRdb stores just in-frame clones and leaves some out. The sample lists under 200,000 clones; 75% to 85% were seen once. This receptor was taken from a man aged 55 to 69 with acute or convalescent COVID-19. The chain combines TRBV7-2 with TRBJ2-3; 7 nucleotides agree with TRBD1. Sequencing was done on a sample of peripheral blood. Here the CDR3 reads CASSRDRASTDTQYF. CDR3 DNA sequence: TGTGCCAGCAGCCGCGACAGGGCTAGCACAGATACGCAGTATTTT.